These T cell receptor beta chains were read from a single sample in a study of post-analysis software for immune sequencing data. TCRdb independently ran MiXCR on the PCR reads; one entry per CDR3 protein. The sample yields approximately 770,000 distinct CDR3 sequences, 40% to 55% seen once. Source material: blood. The receptors were sampled from a girl between 5 and 17 years old with multiple sclerosis. CDR3s include the opening cysteine and the closing phenylalanine or tryptophan. D genes are given only for firm matches. Size is omitted from some rows. Given values are once, few, many or a class for expanded clones.

CDR3nt	CDR3aa	v_gene	abundance	d_gene	len	j_gene
TGCAGTGCTCGACCTAGCACTGGTTTCTCCTACGAGCAGTACTTC	CSARPSTGFSYEQYF	TRBV20-1	NA	NA	15	TRBJ2-7
TGCAGCGTTGAACCTGGCGGGAACCAAGAGACCCAGTACTTC	CSVEPGGNQETQYF	TRBV29-1	NA	NA	14	TRBJ2-5
TGTGCCAGCAGTTACTGGGAGATCTATGAGCAGTTCTTC	CASSYWEIYEQFF	TRBV6-2/TRBV6-3	few	NA	13	TRBJ2-1
TGTGCCAGCAGCGACCAGGACAGACCCGGTGAGCAGTTCTTC	CASSDQDRPGEQFF	TRBV9	NA	NA	14	TRBJ2-1
TGCAGTGCTAGAGATTGGCTGGACAATGGGCAGTTCTTC	CSARDWLDNGQFF	TRBV20-1	NA	NA	13	TRBJ2-1
TGTGCCAGCTCACCGCTAACCCGGACAGAGACCTACGGGCAGTACTTC	CASSPLTRTETYGQYF	TRBV18	once	NA	16	TRBJ2-7
TGCAGTGCTAGTGGACTAGCGGGAGGGCCTATTCAGACCCAGTACTTC	CSASGLAGGPIQTQYF	TRBV20-1	few	TRBD2	16	TRBJ2-5
TGTGCCAGCAGCTTAAGATGGGCGACTAGCGTGATCTCTGGGGCCAACGTCCTGACTTTC	CASSLRWATSVISGANVLTF	TRBV11-2	once	TRBD2	20	TRBJ2-6
TGCGCCAGCAGCCCGACAGGGGGAGAAGAGACCCAGTACTTC	CASSPTGGEETQYF	TRBV5-1	NA	TRBD1	14	TRBJ2-5
TGTGCCAGCAGCTTAGTAAGGTCTCCCTACGAGCAGTACTTC	CASSLVRSPYEQYF	TRBV7-8	NA	NA	14	TRBJ2-7
TGTGCCAGCAGGGCCGGGACAGGGTTCCACGAGCAGTACTTC	CASRAGTGFHEQYF	TRBV11-2	NA	TRBD1	14	TRBJ2-7
TGTGCCAGCAGCTTAGCGGGCAATCCCGAAGCTTTCTTT	CASSLAGNPEAFF	TRBV7-2	NA	NA	13	TRBJ1-1
TGCAGCGTTGTATCGGCAGCCTACGAGCAGTACTTC	CSVVSAAYEQYF	TRBV29-1	NA	NA	12	TRBJ2-7
TGTGCCAGCAGGCTCAACACTGAAGCTTTCTTT	CASRLNTEAFF	TRBV6-5	few	NA	11	TRBJ1-1
TGCAGCGCTGTGTTTGGACAGCGAGTATACAATGAGCAGTTCTTC	CSAVFGQRVYNEQFF	TRBV29-1	NA	NA	15	TRBJ2-1
TGTGCCAGCAGCCAAGATCCAGGGACAGGGAAGTTCTTC	CASSQDPGTGKFF	TRBV4-2	NA	TRBD1	13	TRBJ2-1
TGCAGTGCTAGAGAAGGGGGAAACTATGGCTACACCTTC	CSAREGGNYGYTF	TRBV20-1	NA	NA	13	TRBJ1-2
TGTGCCTGGAGTGCCAGGACGGAGACCCAGTACTTC	CAWSARTETQYF	TRBV30	once	NA	12	TRBJ2-5
TGTGCCATCAGTCCGACAGGGAACGAGCAGTACTTC	CAISPTGNEQYF	TRBV10-3	once	TRBD1	12	TRBJ2-7
TGTGCCACCAGCAGTGTACCCCGTTGGGCGCAGTTCTTC	CATSSVPRWAQFF	TRBV15	few	NA	13	TRBJ2-1
TGTGCCAGCAGTTTGGGTAGGGGGAAAAACATTCAGTACTTC	CASSLGRGKNIQYF	TRBV28	NA	NA	14	TRBJ2-4
TGCAGCGTTGGATTGGTATCCGGTGAGCAGTTCTTC	CSVGLVSGEQFF	TRBV29-1	NA	NA	12	TRBJ2-1
TGTGCCAACAGCCCGGGACGGAGCACAGATACGCAGTATTTT	CANSPGRSTDTQYF	TRBV7-2	NA	NA	14	TRBJ2-3
TGTGCCAGCAGCGTAGCTGGCGGGAGGGCCAGTGAGACCCAGTACTTC	CASSVAGGRASETQYF	TRBV9	few	TRBD2	16	TRBJ2-5
TGTGCCAGCAGCAAGGGGGCTGGCTACACCTTC	CASSKGAGYTF	TRBV7-9	NA	TRBD1	11	TRBJ1-2
TGTGCCAGCAGTCCGACAGGGCCCTACGAGCAGTACTTC	CASSPTGPYEQYF	TRBV7-2	many	TRBD1	13	TRBJ2-7
TGTGCCAGCAGCCCCGACAGGGGGGGAGCCTACGAGCAGTACTTC	CASSPDRGGAYEQYF	TRBV5-5	NA	TRBD1	15	TRBJ2-7
TGTGCCAGCAGCCCTTACGGGGGGGTTTGGAATGAGCAGTTCTTC	CASSPYGGVWNEQFF	TRBV7-6	NA	TRBD2	15	TRBJ2-1
TGCAGCGTTGGAGGACAGGGAGGGGGTTACGAGCAGTACTTC	CSVGGQGGGYEQYF	TRBV29-1	NA	NA	14	TRBJ2-7
TGTGCCAGCAGCTTAGGCCCACTTGAGCAGTACTTC	CASSLGPLEQYF	TRBV7-9	few	NA	12	TRBJ2-7
TGTGCCAGCAGCCTAGTGACAGGAGGTTTCGAAAAACTGTTTTTT	CASSLVTGGFEKLFF	TRBV7-9	once	NA	15	TRBJ1-4
TGTGCCAGCAGCTCAGGACACCGCTACGAGCAGTACTTC	CASSSGHRYEQYF	TRBV27	few	NA	13	TRBJ2-7
TGCAGCGTTGGAGGCAGGGAGGGATACGAGCAGTACTTC	CSVGGREGYEQYF	TRBV29-1	NA	TRBD2	13	TRBJ2-7
TGCAGCGCTAGCGGAGGACCTTTGAACGAGCAGTACTTC	CSASGGPLNEQYF	TRBV29-1	NA	TRBD2	13	TRBJ2-7
TGTGCCAGCAGCAAACAGGTGGGAGGGGGCTTTGGCAATCAGCCCCAGCATTTT	CASSKQVGGGFGNQPQHF	TRBV12-3/TRBV12-4	NA	TRBD1	18	TRBJ1-5
TGTGCCACCAGAGGGACAGGCGGAAACACCGGGGAGCTGTTTTTT	CATRGTGGNTGELFF	TRBV24-1	NA	TRBD1	15	TRBJ2-2
TGTGCCAGCAGCTCCCCCGTGGGACTCGACCAAGAGACCCAGTACTTC	CASSSPVGLDQETQYF	TRBV7-9	few	NA	16	TRBJ2-5
TGCGCCAGCAGCTTGGCCTCCTATAGCGGGAGTAGCTACGAGCAGTACTTC	CASSLASYSGSSYEQYF	TRBV5-1	few	TRBD2	17	TRBJ2-7
TGTGCCAGCAGCTCGGGACTAGCGGGAGGCCACCAAGAGACCCAGTACTTC	CASSSGLAGGHQETQYF	TRBV12-3/TRBV12-4	NA	TRBD2	17	TRBJ2-5
TGTGCCAGCAGACCCGACAGGGCGTATGAGCAGTTCTTC	CASRPDRAYEQFF	TRBV6-6	NA	TRBD1	13	TRBJ2-1
TGTGCCTGGCAAGGACAGGGGGTTGAAGCTTTCTTT	CAWQGQGVEAFF	TRBV30	NA	TRBD1	12	TRBJ1-1
TGTGCCAGCAGCCAAGATGAAGATACGCAGTATTTT	CASSQDEDTQYF	TRBV14	NA	NA	12	TRBJ2-3
TGTGCCAGCAGTGGGTCGACCAACGGGGGGGATGAGCAGTTCTTC	CASSGSTNGGDEQFF	TRBV6-5	NA	TRBD2	15	TRBJ2-1
TGCGCCAGCAGCGCTCAGGGGGCGCCCTCCTACGAGCAGTACTTC	CASSAQGAPSYEQYF	TRBV5-1	few	TRBD1	15	TRBJ2-7
TGCAGTGCTAGCGTGACCGGGGCCAACGTCCTGACTTTC	CSASVTGANVLTF	TRBV20-1	NA	NA	13	TRBJ2-6
TGTGCCAGCAGTCCCGGGACAGGCGAGCAGTACTTC	CASSPGTGEQYF	TRBV12-3/TRBV12-4	NA	TRBD1	12	TRBJ2-7
TGTGCCAGCAGTCTAGGGATAGCCTACGAGCAGTACTTC	CASSLGIAYEQYF	TRBV6-6	NA	NA	13	TRBJ2-7
TGTGCCAGCAGCCCTCAAGCTCACGAGCAGTACTTC	CASSPQAHEQYF	TRBV7-8	NA	NA	12	TRBJ2-7
TGCAGTGCTAGCGACAGGGGGCCTGGGGGCTACACCTTC	CSASDRGPGGYTF	TRBV20-1	few	TRBD1	13	TRBJ1-2
TGTGCCAGCAGCGATTACAGGGGAGGGAATGGCTACACCTTC	CASSDYRGGNGYTF	TRBV9	NA	TRBD1	14	TRBJ1-2
TGTGCCAGCAGGCTAGCGGGAGTGGGGAGAAAAAACATTCAGTACTTC	CASRLAGVGRKNIQYF	TRBV6-2/TRBV6-3	NA	TRBD2	16	TRBJ2-4
TGTGCCAGCAGTTACTACTGGACAGAAACCTACGAGCAGTACTTC	CASSYYWTETYEQYF	TRBV6-5	few	NA	15	TRBJ2-7
TGTGCCAGCAGTTCCGGGACAGGGTATAACGAGCAGTACTTC	CASSSGTGYNEQYF	TRBV27	few	TRBD1	14	TRBJ2-7
TGTGCCAGCAGTTTCGGCCTCGACTACGAGCAGTACTTC	CASSFGLDYEQYF	TRBV28	NA	NA	13	TRBJ2-7
TGTGCCACCAGTCGAACAGGGGGCACTGAAGCTTTCTTT	CATSRTGGTEAFF	TRBV24-1	NA	TRBD1	13	TRBJ1-1
TGCAGTGCTAGAGATATACGAAACCCGATTTTAGATACGCAGTATTTT	CSARDIRNPILDTQYF	TRBV20-1	NA	NA	16	TRBJ2-3
TGCAGCGTTGGGGGGACAGGGGGCCCCACAGATACGCAGTATTTT	CSVGGTGGPTDTQYF	TRBV29-1	few	TRBD1	15	TRBJ2-3
TGTACCAGCAGCTTAGGGACAGGACTCGAGCAGTACTTC	CTSSLGTGLEQYF	TRBV7-9	NA	TRBD1	13	TRBJ2-7
TGCGCCAGCAGCCAAGAGTGGGTCGAATATGGCTACACCTTC	CASSQEWVEYGYTF	TRBV4-1	few	NA	14	TRBJ1-2